This TCR beta chain was profiled in a study of Ad26.COV2.S vaccination and SARS-CoV-2 variants. About the research overall: Recipients of Ad26.COV2.S got it intramuscularly, once or twice 56 days apart. Overall study results and limits: Spike-specific TCR breadth was greater after Ad26.COV2.S than placebo. Measures of TCR breadth and depth may have fallen short of total T cell responses.

Method: immunoSEQ multiplex PCR; TCRdb's copy keeps in-frame clones and lacks some. The data hold more than 400,000 clones, with approximately 90% observed a single time. A word on this clone: What it binds is not known.

Treatment denoted: approximately 18 received Ad26.COV2.S at low or high dose, single or two shots; roughly five received placebo; per-sample allocation not given. The samples were gathered on day 63 after the first injection of vaccine or placebo. In Boston, an adult donor aged 18-55 years took part. The V end lost 4 bases, the J end lost 1 base, and 11 bases lay between the germline ends. CDR3 length: 15 residues. The germline gives CDR1 MNHEY, CDR2 SVGAGI. V usage is TRBV6-5 and J usage is TRBJ2-1; possible D gene TRBD1, 6 bases. The origin of this receptor is a person between 18 and 59 years old who received the Ad26.COV2.S COVID-19 vaccine or a placebo. The material sequenced was peripheral blood, taken in a trial of Ad26.COV2.S vaccine versus placebo. The CDR3 DNA reads TGTGCCAGCAGTTCGGCGGACAGTTCCTACAATGAGCAGTTCTTC. As protein: CASSSADSSYNEQFF.